A single sample gave rise to the 25 T cell receptor beta chains below, sequenced in a study of T-cell memory formation after mild COVID-19. TCRdb fed the 5' RACE reads into MiXCR, producing one record per CDR3 protein. This sample yields roughly 510,000 distinct CDR3 sequences, of which 15% to 20% are seen a single time; 8.1% belongs to the top ten. The sequenced sample was PBMCs or a T cell subset sorted from them (not recorded which). The receptors were gathered from an adult woman who had mild COVID-19 (a few samples of this study predate the infection). Cell type and time point are not known.

This chain joins TRBV5-4 and TRBJ1-1; D might be TRBD1 (5 bases). V was pared by 8 bases and J by 8 bases, with 19 bases between. The CDR3 runs 13 residues. In germline, CDR1 is SGHNT, CDR2 YYREEE (reference sequence). CDR3 coding DNA: TGTGCCAGTTCCATTGGGAGGGGTGCCGAAGCTTTCTTT. Protein: CASSIGRGAEAFF.

This sequence joins TRBV15 and TRBJ1-6; 7 nucleotides agree with TRBD1. CDR3 length equals 13 residues. V lost 9 bases, J lost 7 bases, and 6 bases stayed unmatched. CDR1 and CDR2 from the germline V gene are LNHNV and YYDKDF (reference sequence). DNA of the CDR3: TGTGCCACTACCGACAGGGACAATTCACCCCTCCACTTT. Translation gives CATTDRDNSPLHF. Full variable domain (remainder filled in from reference TRBV15 and TRBJ1-6): DAMVIQNPRYQVTQFGKPVTLSCSQTLNHNVMYWYQQKSSQAPKLLFHYYDKDFNNEADTPDNFQSRRPNTSFCFLDIRSPGLGDTAMYLCATTDRDNSPLHFGNGTRLTVT.

This rearrangement joins TRBV9 to TRBJ2-1; 15 nucleotides align to TRBD2. Trimming at V came to 0 bases and at J to 12 bases, leaving 4 bases not matched to a gene. This CDR3 has 15 residues. Germline lookup yields CDR1 SGDLS and CDR2 YYNGEE. The CDR3 region has the DNA TGTGCCAGCAGCGTAGGGACTAGCGGGGGGGCGAGGCAGTTCTTC. It translates to CASSVGTSGGARQFF.

The chain joins TRBV15 to TRBJ1-6; 7 nucleotides agree with TRBD1. The germline gives CDR1 LNHNV, CDR2 YYDKDF (reference sequence). V lost 3 bases, J lost 8 bases, and 4 bases stayed unmatched. The CDR3 is 14 residues long. The CDR3: CATSRTGQYSPLHF. CDR3 sequence (DNA): TGTGCCACCAGCAGGACAGGGCAGTATTCACCCCTCCACTTT.

In its sample, this clonotype was seen a few times. This rearrangement joins TRBV18 to TRBJ2-7; 7 bases match TRBD2. Germline V gene data show CDR1 as KGHSH and CDR2 as LQKENI. The V segment lost 2 bases and the J segment 0 bases; nucleotides outside the gene matches: 10. This CDR3 region has 17 residues. CDR3 nucleotide sequence: TGTGCCAGCTCACCAAGACGGGGGGAGACCTCCTCCTACGAGCAGTACTTC. This gives the protein CASSPRRGETSSYEQYF.

The chain links TRBV6-4 to TRBJ2-4; D might be TRBD1 (5 bases). This CDR3 is built from 13 residues. The V and J ends lost 4 bases and 5 bases respectively, with 9 bases between them. Germline V lookup: CDR1 MRHNA, CDR2 SNTAGT. In nucleotides, the CDR3 is TGTGCCAGCAGTGCTGAAGGGGAAAACATTCAGTACTTC. This encodes CASSAEGENIQYF.

The chain couples TRBV6-6 to TRBJ2-7, with TRBD1 matching 9 bases. The V gene end was trimmed by 5 bases and the J gene end by 7 bases; junction bases not matched to a gene: 9. CDR3 length: 14 amino acids. Germline V gives CDR1 MNHNY, CDR2 SVGAGI (reference sequence). The CDR3 sequence: CASSQQGAMGEQYF. Written as DNA, the CDR3 is TGTGCCAGCAGTCAACAGGGGGCCATGGGAGAGCAGTACTTC.

The table lists this clonotype with a few counts. The rearrangement joins TRBV27 to TRBJ2-2, with 7 bases fitting TRBD1. The germline V gene has CDR1 MNHEY and CDR2 SMNVEV (reference sequence). The CDR3 has 16 amino acids. V was clipped by 1 base and J by 0 bases; unmatched bases: 2. CDR3 in DNA: TGTGCCAGCAGTTTATACGGGACAGCGAACACCGGGGAGCTGTTTTTT. It is translated as CASSLYGTANTGELFF.

This clonotype was picked up a small number of times. V and J are TRBV5-4 and TRBJ2-1; D is uncertain. Germline CDR1 is SGHNT and CDR2 is YYREEE (reference sequence). The CDR3 is 12 amino acids. V was clipped by 2 bases and J by 9 bases, with 9 bases between them. This chain's CDR3 is CASSFGTREQFF. The CDR3 DNA is TGTGCCAGCAGCTTCGGTACCCGTGAGCAGTTCTTC.

The chain carries TRBV28 and TRBJ1-6; 10 bases map to TRBD1. V was clipped by 5 bases and J by 8 bases; unmatched bases: 6. CDR1 is MDHEN, CDR2 SYDVKM, per germline. CDR3 length equals 15 residues. The CDR3 here is CASSPRTGGYSPLHF. Here the CDR3 DNA reads TGTGCCAGCAGTCCCCGGACAGGGGGGTATTCACCCCTCCACTTT.

V and J are TRBV27 and TRBJ2-3, with TRBD2 matching over 12 bases. The germline gives CDR1 MNHEY, CDR2 SMNVEV (reference sequence). With V trimmed by 4 bases and J by 4 bases, 6 bases remained unmatched. The CDR3 totals 16 residues. CDR3 coding DNA: TGTGCCAGCAGTTCCTGGACTAGCGGGACACCAGATACGCAGTATTTT. This codes for CASSSWTSGTPDTQYF.

V usage is TRBV4-1 and J usage is TRBJ2-3; D is undetermined. The germline V and J ends were trimmed by 1 base and 7 bases, with 9 bases remaining between them. Germline-derived CDR1 and CDR2 are MGHRA and YSYEKL. The CDR3 has 13 residues. The CDR3 sequence: CASSQVMSYTQYF. For the CDR3, the DNA is TGCGCCAGCAGCCAAGTTATGAGTTATACGCAGTATTTT.

V is TRBV19 and J is TRBJ1-1; 7 nucleotides line up with TRBD1. Germline V gene lookup returns CDR1 LNHDA and CDR2 SQIVND (reference sequence). J gave up 4 bases and V 0 bases, and 5 bases lay outside the gene matches. There are 15 residues in the CDR3. In nucleotides, the CDR3 is TGTGCCAGTAGTATAGACCCCAGGGGGTCCACTGAAGCTTTCTTT. Translation: CASSIDPRGSTEAFF.

In its sample, this clonotype was seen many times. The rearrangement uses TRBV5-5 and TRBJ2-1, with TRBD1 as a possible D gene (6 bases). CDR1 SGHKS and CDR2 YYEKEE come from the germline V gene (reference sequence). Trimming pared 4 bases from V and 1 base from J, leaving 15 bases between. The CDR3 spans 16 residues. The CDR3 here is CASSPQGSWSYNEQFF. DNA for the CDR3: TGTGCCAGCAGCCCGCAGGGGAGTTGGTCCTACAATGAGCAGTTCTTC.

There are many counts of this clonotype. The CDR3 loop is CASSPGTSGRNEQYF. The CDR3 coding sequence is TGTGCCAGCTCCCCAGGGACTAGCGGGAGAAACGAGCAGTACTTC. The chain uses TRBV18 and TRBJ2-7, with TRBD2 matching over 14 bases. Germline loops: CDR1 KGHSH, CDR2 LQKENI. The CDR3 has 15 residues. Trimming took 6 bases from V and 5 from J; bases not matched to a gene: 6.

V and J are TRBV5-1 and TRBJ2-1; TRBD2 aligns across 7 bases. The germline V gene has CDR1 SGHRS and CDR2 YFSETQ. V was pared by 3 bases and J by 0 bases, with 12 bases of the junction left unmatched. This CDR3 region has 18 residues. CDR3 in DNA: TGCGCCAGCAGCTCCATCAAACTAGCGACGAGCTCCTACAATGAGCAGTTCTTC. Protein: CASSSIKLATSSYNEQFF.

The rearrangement links TRBV23-1 to TRBJ2-2; D gene uncertain. TRBV23-1 is placed among ORFs of uncertain function. This CDR3 spans 16 amino acids. V was cut by 0 bases and J by 7 bases, with 15 bases left in between. The CDR3 DNA reads TGCGCCAGCAGTCAATCGCGGAGCCAGGACGACGGGGAGCTGTTTTTT. This translates into CASSQSRSQDDGELFF.

This clonotype has only a few counts. This chain joins TRBV7-9 and TRBJ1-3; no clear D. V gave up 1 base and J gave up 6 bases, with 13 bases separating them. The germline V gene has CDR1 SEHNR and CDR2 FQNEAQ (reference sequence). The length of the CDR3 is 15 residues. The CDR3 nucleotides read TGTGCCAGCAGCTTAGTCCAAGCGGGCCAAAACACCATATATTTT. It yields the protein CASSLVQAGQNTIYF.

This clonotype was recorded only once. The V call is TRBV7-6, the J call TRBJ2-6; 7 positions agree with TRBD2. Germline V CDR1 and CDR2: SGHVS, FNYEAQ. V lost 2 bases to trimming and J lost 6 bases; unmatched junction nucleotides: 13. The CDR3 covers 18 residues. The CDR3 coding sequence is TGTGCCAGCAGCTTAAGGGGTGGCGGGAGAAGTGTGGCCAACGTCCTGACTTTC. Translating gives CASSLRGGGRSVANVLTF.

The chain links TRBV6-6 to TRBJ2-7; no clear D gene. Trimming removed 2 bases from V and 7 bases from J, with 6 bases in between. The CDR3 loop spans 11 amino acids. Germline V CDR1 and CDR2: MNHNY, SVGAGI (reference sequence). The CDR3 region has the DNA TGTGCCAGCAGTTACACGAGAGAGCAGTACTTC. Its protein product is CASSYTREQYF.

The genes are TRBV18 and TRBJ2-1; D not resolved. The CDR3 has 13 amino acids. Germline V gives CDR1 KGHSH, CDR2 LQKENI. Between the trimmed V and J ends, which lost 3 bases and 7 bases, there was a span of 10 bases. The CDR3 loop is CASSPRLGNEQFF. In DNA form, the CDR3 reads TGTGCCAGCTCACCCCGGTTGGGGAATGAGCAGTTCTTC.

In this sample, this clonotype turned up many times. The rearrangement links TRBV20-1 to TRBJ2-2; 13 bases agree with TRBD2. Trimming removed 0 bases from V and 2 bases from J; junction bases left unmatched: 3. Germline assignment: CDR1 DFQATT and CDR2 SNEGSKA (reference sequence). The CDR3 runs to 17 residues. DNA of the CDR3: TGCAGTGCTAGAGAACTAGCGGGGGGGTCTAACACCGGGGAGCTGTTTTTT. This encodes CSARELAGGSNTGELFF.

V usage is TRBV4-3 and J usage is TRBJ1-2; D is unresolved. This CDR3 has 14 residues. CDR1 and CDR2 (germline): LGHNA, YSLEER. Trimming shortened V by 1 base and J by 1 base, and 7 bases separated the two germline ends. The CDR3 protein is CASSQARDNYGYTF. The CDR3 DNA follows: TGCGCCAGCAGCCAAGCAAGGGATAACTATGGCTACACCTTC.

The rearrangement joins TRBV12-3 or TRBV12-4 to TRBJ2-5, with a tentative D call TRBD2 (5 bases). The V and J ends lost 6 bases and 2 bases respectively, with 13 bases between them. CDR3 length equals 14 residues. Here the CDR3 DNA reads TGTGCCAGCAGAATTACCGGGAAACAAGAGACCCAGTACTTC. Amino acid sequence: CASRITGKQETQYF.

This chain uses TRBV15 with TRBJ2-3, with 7 bases matching TRBD2. The CDR3 is 17 amino acids. Germline trimming cut 6 bases from V and 6 bases from J; bases unmatched to any gene: 18. The germline V gene encodes CDR1 LNHNV and CDR2 YYDKDF (reference sequence). CDR3 bases: TGTGCCACCAGGGGACCCGTTGTCGGGGGAGCGGGGGATACGCAGTATTTT. Translating gives CATRGPVVGGAGDTQYF.